Shown below are 9 T cell receptor beta chains from a single sample sequenced in a study of T cell responses to AZD1222 COVID-19 vaccine. Here immunoSEQ multiplex PCR was the method, and the copy in TCRdb shows in-frame clones only, minus some. In the table there are fewer than 120,000 clones, 88% of which are singletons. The sample here was peripheral blood, taken on day 0 of AZD1222 vaccination. These receptors all stem from an adult in good health.

The rearrangement uses TRBV5-5 and TRBJ2-3, with D possibly matching TRBD2 (6 bases). This CDR3 region has 14 residues. CDR1 is SGHKS and CDR2 is YYEKEE in the germline V gene (reference sequence). With 2 bases removed from V and 0 bases from J, the gap between germline ends came to 7 bases. The CDR3 reads CASSLGTSTDTQYF. CDR3 nucleotides: TGTGCCAGCAGCTTAGGGACTAGCACAGATACGCAGTATTTT.

The chain carries TRBV20-1 and TRBJ2-7; D might be TRBD1 (5 bases). Trimming removed 3 bases from V and 3 bases from J, with 9 bases in between. CDR1 and CDR2 from the germline V gene are DFQATT and SNEGSKA (reference sequence). There are 12 residues in the CDR3. Written as DNA, the CDR3 is TGCAGTGCTAGTGGGGCCTACTACGAGCAGTACTTC. Protein sequence: CSASGAYYEQYF.

This chain links TRBV2 with TRBJ1-1; 8 positions match TRBD1. In germline, CDR1 is SNHLY, CDR2 FYNNEI. The CDR3 runs to 14 residues. With V trimmed by 10 bases and J by 5 bases, 12 bases remained unmatched. CDR3 in DNA: TGTGCCACCAAGGGGGACAGGCCCACGACTGAAGCTTTCTTT. Translated: CATKGDRPTTEAFF.

The table lists this clone with a few counts. The rearrangement uses TRBV18 and TRBJ2-3, with D tentatively TRBD2 (6 bases). The CDR3 sequence is 15 residues long. The germline V and J ends were trimmed by 2 bases and 4 bases, with 13 bases remaining between them. Germline CDR1 reads KGHSH; CDR2 reads LQKENI. CDR3 DNA sequence: TGTGCCAGCTCACCATCCTGGTCGGGGGCAGATACGCAGTATTTT. Its translation is CASSPSWSGADTQYF. Full variable domain (outside the CDR3, taken from reference TRBV18 and TRBJ2-3): NAGVMQNPRHLVRRRGQEARLRCSPMKGHSHVYWYRQLPEEGLKFMVYLQKENIIDESGMPKERFSAEFPKEGPSILRIQQVVRGDSAAYFCASSPSWSGADTQYFGPGTRLTVL.

This clone was observed a single time. The chain links TRBV5-1 to TRBJ1-1; D unresolved. CDR1 and CDR2 from the germline V gene are SGHRS and YFSETQ. Trimming stripped 6 bases from V and 0 bases from J, with 9 bases between. This CDR3 has 13 amino acids. Written as DNA, the CDR3 is TGCGCCAGCACGAAAGATATGAACACTGAAGCTTTCTTT. Translating it yields CASTKDMNTEAFF.

This chain's CDR3 is CASSVRDQNTGELFF. The DNA for the CDR3 is TGCGCCAGCAGCGTACGTGACCAAAACACCGGGGAGCTGTTTTTT. The chain carries TRBV5-1 and TRBJ2-2, with unresolved D. The germline V gene has CDR1 SGHRS and CDR2 YFSETQ. This CDR3 spans 15 amino acids. Trimming left V 4 bases short and J 2 bases short, with 12 bases between.

This clone appeared a single time. The chain recombines TRBV6-6 with TRBJ1-2, with D hard to call. V shed 2 bases and J shed 0 bases, with 7 bases lying between them. Germline CDR1 reads MNHNY; CDR2 reads SVGAGI (reference sequence). The CDR3 consists of 14 residues. The CDR3 nucleotides read TGTGCCAGCAGTTACAGACCGTCTAACTATGGCTACACCTTC. As protein: CASSYRPSNYGYTF.

The CDR3 DNA sequence: TGTGCCACCAGCGGTCGGACAGGGCGCCATAATTCACCCCTCCACTTT. The encoded protein is CATSGRTGRHNSPLHF. The V gene is TRBV15, the J gene TRBJ1-6; 8 bases line up with TRBD1. The CDR3 sequence is 16 residues long. In germline, CDR1 is LNHNV, CDR2 YYDKDF (reference sequence). Unmatched junction bases numbered 8, after V lost 5 bases and J lost 5 bases.

The chain uses TRBV5-6 and TRBJ1-1; 12 bases fit TRBD1. Germline assignment: CDR1 SGHDT and CDR2 YYEEEE. The CDR3 is 18 amino acids. V gave up 0 bases and J gave up 5 bases; unmatched junction bases: 11. Here the CDR3 DNA reads TGTGCCAGCAGCTTGGGGTCCGGGACAGGGGGCGCGAGTACTGAAGCTTTCTTT. This translates into CASSLGSGTGGASTEAFF.